One and the same sample provided the 20 T cell receptor beta chains below, sequenced in a study of cytomegalovirus exposure and HLA in healthy donors (TCRdb year 2017). Library method: the immunoSEQ multiplex PCR assay. For the multiplex PCR, a mixture combining 60 forward primers for TCR Vbeta segments and 13 reverse primers for TCR Jbeta segments was used. The source is immuneACCESS, and TCRdb retained only in-frame sequences with V and J called. Part of the clones is not carried over; for the studies checked, unresolved V genes explain less than half of this, and the remainder is unexplained. This sample comprises approximately 90,000 clones, about 78% of them detected only once. The ten biggest clones cover roughly 3% of the sample. The sample consisted of PBMCs. These receptors all stem from a man aged 40-49 years in good health and CMV-seronegative.

The count of this clone is one. This rearrangement joins TRBV7-6 to TRBJ2-1; tentative D call: TRBD2 (6 bases). Trimming removed 4 bases at V and 5 bases at J, with 21 bases between. Germline assignment: CDR1 SGHVS and CDR2 FNYEAQ. The CDR3 consists of 17 residues. CDR3 loop: CASSSSVASVRDNEQFF. In DNA form, the CDR3 reads TGTGCCAGCAGCTCCTCAGTAGCTAGCGTGAGAGACAATGAGCAGTTCTTC. The variable domain in full, completed from reference TRBV7-6 and TRBJ2-1, reads GAGVSQSPRYKVTKRGQDVALRCDPISGHVSLYWYRQALGQGPEFLTYFNYEAQQDKSGLPNDRFSAERPEGSISTLTIQRTEQRDSAMYRCASSSSVASVRDNEQFFGPGTRLTVL.

This clone has just a few counts. This rearrangement joins TRBV29-1 to TRBJ2-7; D perhaps matches TRBD1 (5 bases). Germline V gene lookup returns CDR1 SQVTM and CDR2 ANQGSEA. There are 12 residues in the CDR3. The ends were cut back, 7 bases at V and 0 bases at J, with 10 bases in the middle. CDR3 in DNA: TGCAGCGCCCGACAGAGCTCCTACGAGCAGTACTTC. This gives the protein CSARQSSYEQYF.

The chain employs TRBV4-2 and TRBJ2-7; TRBD2 agrees at 10 bases. The germline V gene has CDR1 LGHNA and CDR2 YNFKEQ. This CDR3 spans 16 amino acids. The junction had 7 bases not matched to a gene; V was cut back by 2 bases and J by 3 bases. The CDR3 bases are TGTGCCAGCAGCCAACAGGCTAGCGGGGGCCTCTACGAGCAGTACTTC. It codes for CASSQQASGGLYEQYF.

This clone was seen only a few times. The chain is built from TRBV5-5 and TRBJ2-6, with 9 bases that match TRBD1. Germline CDR1 SGHKS, CDR2 YYEKEE (reference sequence). CDR3 length equals 16 residues. After removal of 4 bases from V and 6 bases from J, the junction contained 8 bases not matched to a gene. CDR3 sequence: CASSPMGQGKANVLTF. Here the CDR3 DNA reads TGTGCCAGCAGCCCGATGGGACAGGGAAAGGCCAACGTCCTGACTTTC.

The V gene is TRBV5-1, the J gene TRBJ1-3, with 7 bases lining up with TRBD1. V was clipped by 7 bases and J by 2 bases; unmatched bases: 9. The CDR3 contains 15 residues. Germline lookup yields CDR1 SGHRS and CDR2 YFSETQ. CDR3 bases: TGCGCCAGCGCGGAAGGGGGCCCCCCTGGAAACACCATATATTTT. It codes for CASAEGGPPGNTIYF.

This clone appeared once. The chain links TRBV5-1 to TRBJ1-2; D gene uncertain. V dropped 0 bases and J dropped 6 bases, with 6 bases sitting between them. CDR1 is SGHRS and CDR2 is YFSETQ in the germline V gene. The CDR3 has 12 residues. CDR3 protein: CASSLGQDGYTF. As DNA, the CDR3 is TGCGCCAGCAGCTTGGGCCAGGATGGCTACACCTTC.

The rearrangement uses TRBV5-6 and TRBJ1-4; 9 bases are shared with TRBD1. Germline lookup yields CDR1 SGHDT and CDR2 YYEEEE. Unmatched junction bases numbered 5, after V lost 4 bases and J lost 4 bases. CDR3 length equals 15 residues. In nucleotides, the CDR3 is TGTGCCAGCAGCGAGCCGGGACAGGGTAATGAAAAACTGTTTTTT. Translated, it gives CASSEPGQGNEKLFF.

The chain couples TRBV6-5 to TRBJ1-2, with a weak D call TRBD1 (6 bases). The V end was cut by 5 bases, the J end by 7 bases, with 14 bases between. Germline V CDR1 and CDR2: MNHEY, SVGAGI. This CDR3 has 13 residues. The CDR3 DNA reads TGTGCCAGCAGTACTAAGGGGGGGGTTGGCTACACCTTC. Its translation is CASSTKGGVGYTF.

The V gene is TRBV27, the J gene TRBJ2-5; a weak D match, TRBD1 (5 bases). V was cut by 10 bases and J by 5 bases, with 26 bases left in between. This CDR3 region has 16 residues. Germline V lookup: CDR1 MNHEY, CDR2 SMNVEV (reference sequence). The CDR3 DNA reads TGTGCCACCTCTCCTGGGGCCTCTATAGGGCGGGAGACCCAGTACTTC. As protein: CATSPGASIGRETQYF.

V gene TRBV4-2 combines with J gene TRBJ1-2; no reliable D call. CDR1 and CDR2 (germline): LGHNA, YNFKEQ. Deletions cut 0 bases from V and 0 bases from J, with 8 bases between. The CDR3 sequence is 15 residues long. CDR3 sequence (DNA): TGTGCCAGCAGCCAAGATCCCCGGGCTAACTATGGCTACACCTTC. Protein: CASSQDPRANYGYTF.

The chain recombines TRBV4-1 with TRBJ2-1; 8 nucleotides match TRBD2. With 4 bases clipped from V and 9 bases from J, the junction kept 5 bases outside the gene matches. CDR1 and CDR2 from the germline V gene are MGHRA and YSYEKL. CDR3 length: 13 amino acids. In DNA, the CDR3 is TGCGCCAGCAGCCGTCGGGAGGGAGTTGAGCAGTTCTTC. It translates to CASSRREGVEQFF.

This clone came up a few times. The V gene is TRBV6-5, the J gene TRBJ2-7; 9 bases agree with TRBD1. The CDR3 runs to 14 residues. CDR1 and CDR2 (germline): MNHEY, SVGAGI. V lost 4 bases, J lost 2 bases, and 3 bases stayed unmatched. The CDR3 DNA follows: TGTGCCAGCAGTTTGGGACAGGGAACCTACGAGCAGTACTTC. Protein: CASSLGQGTYEQYF.

V gene TRBV6-1 combines with J gene TRBJ1-6; D is uncertain. Trimming took 2 bases from V and 8 from J, leaving 4 bases between them. The CDR3 covers 12 residues. Germline lookup yields CDR1 MNHNS and CDR2 SASEGT. The CDR3 DNA follows: TGTGCCAGCAGTGAACAGTATTCACCCCTCCACTTT. It encodes CASSEQYSPLHF.

The V and J genes are TRBV10-2 and TRBJ2-7, with D tentatively TRBD2 (6 bases). This CDR3 is built from 17 residues. V was clipped by 1 base and J by 5 bases, with 21 bases between them. Germline CDR1 and CDR2: WSHSY and SAAADI. CDR3: CASSEWWGSGGTNEQYF. The CDR3 coding sequence is TGCGCCAGCAGTGAGTGGTGGGGTAGCGGAGGAACTAACGAGCAGTACTTC.

The chain couples TRBV28 to TRBJ2-5, with D maybe TRBD2 (6 bases). The J call may be wrong; the DNA end is better matched by TRBJ2-7. Germline CDR1 reads MDHEN; CDR2 reads SYDVKM. The CDR3 length is 19 residues. The DNA of the CDR3 is TGTGCCAGCAGGAACTCTGTACTGCGGGACCTGATGCCCACCTACGAGCAGTACTTC. This codes for CASRNSVLRDLMPTYEQYF.

In DNA, the CDR3 is TGTGCCAGCAGTCCCGGGACAGGGACTGAAAAACTGTTTTTT. It is translated as CASSPGTGTEKLFF. This chain links TRBV2 with TRBJ1-4, with 9 bases fitting TRBD1. The germline CDR1 and CDR2 sequences are SNHLY and FYNNEI. The length of the CDR3 is 14 residues. After removal of 5 bases from V and 7 bases from J, the junction contained 5 bases not matched to a gene.

This chain connects TRBV2 to TRBJ2-3, with 7 bases that match TRBD2. J gave up 4 bases and V 3 bases, and 4 bases lay outside the gene matches. Germline V gene sequence: CDR1 SNHLY, CDR2 FYNNEI. The CDR3 totals 14 residues. CDR3 DNA sequence: TGTGCCAGCAGTGAGACTAGCAGGTCAGATACGCAGTATTTT. Translated: CASSETSRSDTQYF.

This clone was counted only a few times. This rearrangement joins TRBV6-1 to TRBJ2-1, with TRBD1 as a possible D gene (6 bases). Germline CDR1 MNHNS, CDR2 SASEGT. The V gene lost 0 bases and the J gene lost 6 bases, with 18 bases spanning the gap. The CDR3 runs 17 residues. Here the CDR3 reads CASSEAQGLVGGNEQFF. CDR3 coding DNA: TGTGCCAGCAGTGAAGCGCAGGGGCTAGTAGGGGGCAATGAGCAGTTCTTC.

This chain connects TRBV5-4 to TRBJ2-5, with 11 bases fitting TRBD2. Germline lookup yields CDR1 SGHNT and CDR2 YYREEE (reference sequence). The CDR3 is 13 amino acids. J gave up 5 bases and V 5 bases, and 2 bases lay outside the gene matches. The CDR3 nucleotides read TGTGCCAGCAGAGTAGCGGGAGGGGAGACCCAGTACTTC. This gives the protein CASRVAGGETQYF.

This clone appeared a single time. CDR3 region: CASSVGLAGQGETQYF. For the CDR3, the DNA is TGTGCCAGCAGTGTGGGACTAGCGGGACAAGGAGAGACCCAGTACTTC. The chain links TRBV2 to TRBJ2-5; 13 bases are shared with TRBD2. The CDR3 loop spans 16 amino acids. V was pared by 4 bases and J by 4 bases, with 6 bases of the junction left unmatched. Germline V gives CDR1 SNHLY, CDR2 FYNNEI.